This T cell receptor (beta chain) was identified during a study of blood T cell repertoires in COVID-19. Across the whole study: The cDNA or gDNA used as material had been derived from T cells, B-cell-depleted T cells, or PBMCs.

Profiling relied on immunoSEQ multiplex PCR, and the TCRdb table lists in-frame clones only, not all of them. The top ten hold approximately 1% of the sample, which has approximately 82,000 clones, around 88% seen once. Deletions cut 9 bases from V and 1 base from J, with 12 bases between. Germline CDR1 is LNHDA and CDR2 is SQIVND (reference sequence). The CDR3 contains 14 residues. The age range of participants was about 18 to 100 years, with residence in more than 20 US areas. The V gene is TRBV19, the J gene TRBJ2-2; D is perhaps TRBD1 (6 bases). Sequencing used PBMCs or T cells enriched from blood (not recorded which). This sequence originates from a woman aged 50 to 60 with acute COVID-19. The CDR3 DNA is TGTGCCAGCCAAGAGGGACAGAACACCGGGGAGCTGTTTTTT. Encoded protein: CASQEGQNTGELFF.